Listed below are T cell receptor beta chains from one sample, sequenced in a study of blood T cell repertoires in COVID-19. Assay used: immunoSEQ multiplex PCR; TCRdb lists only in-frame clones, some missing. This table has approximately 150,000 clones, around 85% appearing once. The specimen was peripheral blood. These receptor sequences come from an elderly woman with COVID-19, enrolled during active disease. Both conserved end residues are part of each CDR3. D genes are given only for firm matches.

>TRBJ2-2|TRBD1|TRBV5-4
CASSDRVSTGELFF
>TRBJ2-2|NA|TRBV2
CARPRADANTGELFF
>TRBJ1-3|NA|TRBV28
CASPWGGPTMSSGNTIYF
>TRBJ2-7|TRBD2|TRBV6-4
CASRSGGTNTTYEQYF
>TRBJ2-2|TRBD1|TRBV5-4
CASSPGTAAGELFF
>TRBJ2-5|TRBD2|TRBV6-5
CASSTSGRGWTQYF
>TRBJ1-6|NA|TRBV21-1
CASSKVCSESPLHF
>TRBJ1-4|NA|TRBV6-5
CASTTVEATNEKLFF
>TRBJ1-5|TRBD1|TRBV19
CASSGGQVNNQPQHF
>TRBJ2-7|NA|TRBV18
CASSPSGVGSEQYF
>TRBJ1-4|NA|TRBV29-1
CSVSQGYEKLFF
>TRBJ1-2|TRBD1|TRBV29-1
CSVEVRGRGGYGYTF
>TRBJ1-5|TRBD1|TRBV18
CASSADRGNQPQHF
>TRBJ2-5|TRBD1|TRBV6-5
CASSYVRGQVEETQYF
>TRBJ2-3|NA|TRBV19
CASASRGSSVTDTQYF
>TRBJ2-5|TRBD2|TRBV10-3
CAISESLAGAPYF
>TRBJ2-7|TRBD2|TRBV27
CASRTSGGGYEQYF
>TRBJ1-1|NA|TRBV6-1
CASSDPDTEAFF
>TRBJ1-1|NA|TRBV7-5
CARSQDRGGNTEAFF
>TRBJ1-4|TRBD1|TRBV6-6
CASSRTGTNEKLFF
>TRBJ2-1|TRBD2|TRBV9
CASSGLAGFAYNEQFF
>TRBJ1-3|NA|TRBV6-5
CASSKQGSGNTIYF
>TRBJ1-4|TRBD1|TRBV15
CATSRGGQQNEKLFF
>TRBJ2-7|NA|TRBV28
CASNIQGYEQYF
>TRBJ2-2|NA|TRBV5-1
CASSLAGSTNTGELFF
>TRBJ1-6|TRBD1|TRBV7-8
CASSFAGGNSPLHF
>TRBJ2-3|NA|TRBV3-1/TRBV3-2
CASSRRGADTQYF
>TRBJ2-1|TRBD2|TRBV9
CASSPNLAGANEQFF
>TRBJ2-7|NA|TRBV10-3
CAISELIYEQYF
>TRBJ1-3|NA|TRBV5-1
CASSLDSLNSGNTIYF
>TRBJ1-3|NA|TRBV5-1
CASSPGTLANTIYF
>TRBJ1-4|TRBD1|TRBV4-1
CASSSGTVNEKLFF
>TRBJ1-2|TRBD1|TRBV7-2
CASSETGGPHYGYTF
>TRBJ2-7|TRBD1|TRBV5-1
CASSLGDRRLYEQYF
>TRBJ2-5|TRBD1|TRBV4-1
CASSQDFAGRGETQYF
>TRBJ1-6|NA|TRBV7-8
CASSVGHYNSPLHF
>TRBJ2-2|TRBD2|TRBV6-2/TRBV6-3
CASSPGLAGQENTGELFF
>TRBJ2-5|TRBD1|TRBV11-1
CASGDRAEQTQYF
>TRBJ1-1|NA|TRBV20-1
CSASPVRMNTEAFF
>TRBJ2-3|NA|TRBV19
CASSRRLDTQYF
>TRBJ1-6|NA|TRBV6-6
CASSSGHNSYNSPLHF
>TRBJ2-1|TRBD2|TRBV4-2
CASSHSRTSGDNEQFF
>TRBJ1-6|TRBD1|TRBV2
CASSAERGQVSPLHF
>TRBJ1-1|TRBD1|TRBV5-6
CASSLGGQHRFEAFF
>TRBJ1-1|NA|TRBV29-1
CSVVVGAGDTEAFF
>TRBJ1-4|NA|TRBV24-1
CATSDPRAGPEKLFF
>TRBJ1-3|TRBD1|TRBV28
CASSLAGGSMASGNTIYF
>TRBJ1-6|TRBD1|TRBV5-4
CASSQKTGTYSPLHF
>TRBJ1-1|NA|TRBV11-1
CASSLGGGATEAFF
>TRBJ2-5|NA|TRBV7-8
CASSLGGYQETQYF
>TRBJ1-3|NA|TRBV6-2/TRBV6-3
CASSYSGSLNTIYF
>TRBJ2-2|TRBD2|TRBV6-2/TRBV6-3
CASSLRMAGGPNTGELFF
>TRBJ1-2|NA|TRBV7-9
CASSYGQPLTHGYTF
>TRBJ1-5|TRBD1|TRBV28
CASSKDRGSQPQHF
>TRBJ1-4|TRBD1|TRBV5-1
CASSPGGSTNEKLFF